These 30 T cell receptor beta chains share one sample of origin, sequenced in a study of response to subunit inactivated influenza vaccine. MiXCR, applied by TCRdb to the RT-PCR reads, yields one record per CDR3 protein. The table shows 590,000 or so distinct CDR3 sequences, with 14% occurring only once. Specimen: PBMCs from blood, collected less than 15 days before vaccination. These receptors all come from a man in his fifties who received an inactivated influenza vaccine.

The V call is TRBV6-1, the J call TRBJ2-2; D is ambiguous. CDR3 length: 13 amino acids. CDR1 and CDR2 (germline): MNHNS, SASEGT. V was shortened by 6 bases and J by 1 base, with 6 bases between the two germline ends. The CDR3 sequence: CASRTKNTGELFF. DNA of the CDR3: TGTGCCAGCAGGACCAAGAACACCGGGGAGCTGTTTTTT.

The chain couples TRBV5-1 to TRBJ1-6, with TRBD1 matching 8 bases. The CDR3 contains 16 residues. With V trimmed by 4 bases and J by 9 bases, 12 bases remained unmatched. CDR1 and CDR2 (germline): SGHRS, YFSETQ. CDR3 coding DNA: TGCGCCAGCAGCCCTGCAGCAGGGGGCTCGACTTCACCCCTCCACTTT. Translation: CASSPAAGGSTSPLHF.

The chain links TRBV4-2 to TRBJ2-2, with 8 bases lining up with TRBD1. The CDR3 length is 16 residues. The V gene's germline CDR1 is LGHNA and CDR2 YNFKEQ. V trimming: 2 bases; J trimming: 0 bases; junction bases outside the gene matches: 2. The CDR3 DNA reads as TGTGCCAGCAGCCAAACGGGACAGGCGAACACCGGGGAGCTGTTTTTT. Encoded protein: CASSQTGQANTGELFF.

This clonotype showed up many times. The J gene is TRBJ2-7, the V gene TRBV29-1; the match to TRBD2 covers 12 bases. The V and J ends lost 6 bases and 4 bases, in that order; junction bases with no gene match: 7. The CDR3 runs 14 residues. Germline CDR1 is SQVTM and CDR2 is ANQGSEA. The CDR3 sequence is CSVGLAGPVYEQYF. The CDR3 DNA follows: TGCAGCGTGGGACTAGCGGGCCCCGTTTACGAGCAGTACTTC.

J is TRBJ2-3 and V is TRBV9; 9 bases map to TRBD2. Germline CDR1 reads SGDLS; CDR2 reads YYNGEE. V trimming: 2 bases; J trimming: 4 bases; junction bases outside the gene matches: 2. The CDR3 consists of 14 residues. CDR3 residues: CASSVKREADTQYF. The CDR3 DNA sequence: TGTGCCAGCAGCGTCAAGCGGGAGGCAGATACGCAGTATTTT.

The chain has TRBV2 and TRBJ2-2; TRBD2 aligns across 8 bases. This CDR3 is built from 14 residues. The germline V gene encodes CDR1 SNHLY and CDR2 FYNNEI. Unmatched junction bases numbered 3, after V lost 9 bases and J lost 0 bases. The CDR3 DNA sequence: TGTGCCAGGAGGGGACTAGCGAACACCGGGGAGCTGTTTTTT. Its protein product is CARRGLANTGELFF. The full variable domain, in which reference TRBV2 and TRBJ2-2 provide the parts outside the CDR3, is EPEVTQTPSHQVTQMGQEVILRCVPISNHLYFYWYRQILGQKVEFLVSFYNNEISEKSEIFDDQFSVERPDGSNFTLKIRSTKLEDSAMYFCARRGLANTGELFFGEGSRLTVL.

This clonotype has more than one count but fewer than ten. The genes are TRBV5-1 and TRBJ2-7; D might be TRBD2 (7 bases). Germline V gene sequence: CDR1 SGHRS, CDR2 YFSETQ. The CDR3 length is 15 residues. With 4 bases removed from V and 0 bases from J, the gap between germline ends came to 14 bases. The CDR3 spells CASSLSGGFSYEQYF. The CDR3 DNA follows: TGCGCCAGCAGCCTTTCGGGGGGCTTCTCCTACGAGCAGTACTTC.

This clonotype has more than one count but fewer than ten. The J gene is TRBJ2-2, the V gene TRBV9; D may match TRBD1 or TRBD2 (5 bases each). Germline values: CDR1 SGDLS, CDR2 YYNGEE. Trimming removed 0 bases at V and 2 bases at J, with 11 bases between. CDR3 length equals 16 residues. The CDR3 DNA reads as TGTGCCAGCAGCGTAGAGGGACGGATAAACACCGGGGAGCTGTTTTTT. Translation: CASSVEGRINTGELFF.

Only a few counts were recorded for this clonotype. V usage is TRBV7-2 and J usage is TRBJ2-5, with 8 bases identical to TRBD1. The V gene end was trimmed by 5 bases and the J gene end by 5 bases; junction bases not matched to a gene: 13. The CDR3 is 16 residues long. The V gene's germline CDR1 is SGHTA and CDR2 FQGNSA. In DNA form, the CDR3 reads TGTGCCAGCAGCACCCCAAGGACAGGGCCGGGCGAGACCCAGTACTTC. It is translated as CASSTPRTGPGETQYF.

This clonotype was counted a few times. The V and J genes are TRBV12-3 or TRBV12-4 and TRBJ1-5; 8 bases map to TRBD1. CDR3 length: 15 residues. V lost 5 bases to trimming and J lost 2 bases; unmatched junction nucleotides: 5. The CDR3 loop reads CASSRGQVGNQPQHF. CDR3 bases: TGTGCCAGCAGTCGGGGACAGGTCGGCAATCAGCCCCAGCATTTT.

This clonotype was seen a few times. This chain connects TRBV6-2 or TRBV6-3 to TRBJ2-2, with D possibly being TRBD1 (6 bases). V lost 6 bases, J lost 1 base, and 15 bases lay in between. Looked up from germline, CDR1 is MNHEY and CDR2 is SVGEGT. The CDR3 is 16 residues long. As DNA, the CDR3 is TGTGCCAGCAGCCTCCCGACAGGACTGAACACCGGGGAGCTGTTTTTT. Its translation is CASSLPTGLNTGELFF.

The chain joins TRBV27 to TRBJ2-7, with a possible D match to TRBD1 (5 bases). Per germline, CDR1 MNHEY and CDR2 SMNVEV (reference sequence). There are 13 residues in the CDR3. The ends were cut back, 5 bases at V and 2 bases at J, with 10 bases in the middle. The CDR3 loop is CASSIGAAYEQYF. DNA of the CDR3: TGTGCCAGCAGTATTGGGGCTGCCTACGAGCAGTACTTC.

The gene calls are TRBV12-3 or TRBV12-4 and TRBJ1-3; D remains ambiguous. This CDR3 comprises 15 residues. Trimming shortened V by 5 bases and J by 1 base, and 12 bases separated the two germline ends. CDR3 in amino acids: CASSLLGISGNTIYF. The CDR3 DNA is TGTGCCAGCAGTCTCCTGGGAATATCTGGAAACACCATATATTTT.

The gene calls are TRBV9 and TRBJ2-2, with TRBD1 matching 11 bases. The CDR3 is 19 amino acids. Trimming removed 7 bases from V and 0 bases from J; junction bases left unmatched: 14. From germline, CDR1 is SGDLS and CDR2 YYNGEE. The CDR3 here is CASGLSKGQGASNTGELFF. In DNA, the CDR3 is TGTGCCAGCGGTCTCAGTAAAGGACAGGGGGCATCGAACACCGGGGAGCTGTTTTTT. The whole variable domain, remainder taken from reference TRBV9 and TRBJ2-2, is DSGVTQTPKHLITATGQRVTLRCSPRSGDLSVYWYQQSLDQGLQFLIQYYNGEERAKGNILERFSAQQFPDLHSELNLSSLELGDSALYFCASGLSKGQGASNTGELFFGEGSRLTVL.

V gene TRBV11-2 combines with J gene TRBJ2-2; D is ambiguous. Germline CDR1 SGHAT, CDR2 FQNNGV. V lost 6 bases and J lost 4, with 9 bases in between. The CDR3 runs to 13 residues. The CDR3, as DNA: TGTGCCAGCAGGGATCTCCTCACCGGGGAGCTGTTTTTT. The encoded protein is CASRDLLTGELFF.

In this sample, this clonotype turned up many times. This chain links TRBV12-3 or TRBV12-4 with TRBJ2-5, with 7 bases matching TRBD1. The ends lost 6 bases at V and 6 bases at J; junction bases unmatched: 13. The CDR3 runs 15 residues. The CDR3 region has the DNA TGTGCCAGCAGCCGCACCGACAGGGAAGGGAAGACCCAGTACTTC. Translating gives CASSRTDREGKTQYF.

This clonotype was recorded at least ten times. The rearrangement links TRBV6-1 to TRBJ2-7, with D perhaps TRBD1 (6 bases). Germline values: CDR1 MNHNS, CDR2 SASEGT. The CDR3 sequence is 14 residues long. Between the trimmed V and J ends, which lost 5 bases and 1 base, there was a span of 12 bases. CDR3 sequence: CASSRDTVSYEQYF. CDR3 bases: TGTGCCAGCAGTCGGGACACCGTTTCCTACGAGCAGTACTTC.

The rearrangement uses TRBV12-3 or TRBV12-4 and TRBJ2-7, with a possible D match to TRBD1 (5 bases). V gave up 3 bases and J gave up 0 bases, with 15 bases separating them. There are 16 residues in the CDR3. For the CDR3, the DNA is TGTGCCAGCAGTTTTGGCCAACCGACAGACTCCTACGAGCAGTACTTC. Amino acid sequence: CASSFGQPTDSYEQYF.

This clonotype showed up many times. The chain links TRBV5-1 to TRBJ2-2; 8 nucleotides align to TRBD2. CDR3 size: 15 residues. Unmatched junction bases numbered 3, after V lost 4 bases and J lost 1 base. Per the germline V gene, CDR1 is SGHRS and CDR2 is YFSETQ. CDR3 sequence reads: CASSGTSGNTGELFF. The CDR3 DNA follows: TGCGCCAGCAGCGGAACTAGCGGGAACACCGGGGAGCTGTTTTTT.

In DNA form, the CDR3 reads TGCAGTGCGGGGGGACACCGCCTGAGTGAAGCTTTCTTT. It encodes CSAGGHRLSEAFF. The J gene is TRBJ1-1, the V gene TRBV20-1; tentative D call: TRBD1 (6 bases). The CDR3 sequence is 13 residues long. Per the germline V gene, CDR1 is DFQATT and CDR2 is SNEGSKA (reference sequence). Trimming shortened V by 6 bases and J by 7 bases, and 18 bases separated the two germline ends.

The chain recombines TRBV6-1 with TRBJ1-1; TRBD1 matches 8 bases. Germline loops: CDR1 MNHNS, CDR2 SASEGT. CDR3 length: 16 residues. V lost 6 bases and J lost 0; bases outside the gene matches: 9. The DNA for the CDR3 is TGTGCCAGCAGCTCAGGGGGCGCCGGGATGAACACTGAAGCTTTCTTT. The encoded protein is CASSSGGAGMNTEAFF.

This clonotype has a count of ten or more. This sequence joins TRBV12-3 or TRBV12-4 and TRBJ2-1; weak D call: TRBD2 (6 bases). V lost 10 bases and J lost 4, with 23 bases in between. The CDR3 extends over 16 amino acids. CDR3 region: CAIVRSGRGDYNEQFF. The CDR3 nucleotides are TGTGCCATCGTAAGGAGCGGGCGGGGAGATTACAATGAGCAGTTCTTC.

V and J are TRBV20-1 and TRBJ2-5, with TRBD1 as a possible D gene (5 bases). This CDR3 region has 14 residues. Germline CDR1 and CDR2: DFQATT and SNEGSKA (reference sequence). Trimming took 1 base from V and 1 from J, leaving 10 bases between them. CDR3 sequence: CSARGGPSQETQYF. The CDR3 region has the DNA TGCAGTGCTAGAGGGGGCCCCTCCCAAGAGACCCAGTACTTC.

This clonotype was detected only a few times. The V and J genes are TRBV6-1 and TRBJ2-1; 8 nucleotides agree with TRBD1. Germline values: CDR1 MNHNS, CDR2 SASEGT. CDR3 size: 15 residues. V was clipped by 8 bases and J by 2 bases; unmatched bases: 8. The CDR3 DNA reads as TGTGCCAGCGGTATGCAGGGGGCGGCCTACAATGAGCAGTTCTTC. Translation gives CASGMQGAAYNEQFF.

The chain has TRBV11-2 and TRBJ2-5, with D possibly matching TRBD2 (6 bases). The CDR3 covers 16 residues. In germline, CDR1 is SGHAT, CDR2 FQNNGV. Deletions cut 5 bases from V and 4 bases from J, with 20 bases between. For the CDR3, the DNA is TGTGCCAGCAGCCCGAAGACTAGAACCATCCGAGAGACCCAGTACTTC. Translating gives CASSPKTRTIRETQYF.

This clonotype turned up a few times. This chain connects TRBV2 to TRBJ1-2; D may be TRBD1 (5 bases). The V gene's germline CDR1 is SNHLY and CDR2 FYNNEI. The CDR3 contains 15 residues. V was shortened by 6 bases and J by 4 bases, with 18 bases between the two germline ends. The CDR3 loop reads CASRGFRGVAYGYTF. For the CDR3, the DNA is TGTGCCAGCAGAGGATTTAGGGGAGTTGCCTATGGCTACACCTTC.

This rearrangement joins TRBV12-3 or TRBV12-4 to TRBJ2-2, with no clear D. Trimming stripped 3 bases from V and 3 bases from J, with 14 bases between. The CDR3 runs to 16 residues. CDR3 in DNA: TGTGCCAGCAGTTTTGGGCGCTATTTGGACACCGGGGAGCTGTTTTTT. Its protein product is CASSFGRYLDTGELFF.

The gene calls are TRBV5-1 and TRBJ1-2; D gene ambiguous. V was trimmed by 3 bases and J by 8 bases, leaving 11 bases between them. CDR3 length: 12 residues. Per germline, CDR1 SGHRS and CDR2 YFSETQ. The CDR3 spells CASSSTDGGYTF. CDR3 coding DNA: TGCGCCAGCAGCTCAACCGACGGGGGCTACACCTTC. The variable domain in full, completed from reference TRBV5-1 and TRBJ1-2, reads KAGVTQTPRYLIKTRGQQVTLSCSPISGHRSVSWYQQTPGQGLQFLFEYFSETQRNKGNFPGRFSGRQFSNSRSEMNVSTLELGDSALYLCASSSTDGGYTFGSGTRLTVV.

This clonotype appeared a few times. This chain connects TRBV28 to TRBJ2-3; 7 bases agree with TRBD2. CDR1 and CDR2 (germline): MDHEN, SYDVKM. The CDR3 sequence is 16 residues long. V shed 7 bases and J 0 bases; nucleotides not matched to a gene: 10. In DNA form, the CDR3 reads TGTGCCAGCATCCCAGGGTTGGGGGGGAGCACAGATACGCAGTATTTT. This gives the protein CASIPGLGGSTDTQYF. The full variable domain, in which reference TRBV28 and TRBJ2-3 provide the parts outside the CDR3, is DVKVTQSSRYLVKRTGEKVFLECVQDMDHENMFWYRQDPGLGLRLIYFSYDVKMKEKGDIPEGYSVSREKKERFSLILESASTNQTSMYLCASIPGLGGSTDTQYFGPGTRLTVL.

Comment on this clonotype: The junction and the germline gene differ at one end; a read error may be behind it. The CDR3 reads CASSHMGISGANVQTF. CDR3 bases: TGTGCCAGCAGCCATATGGGGATTTCTGGGGCCAACGTCCAGACTTTC. The V gene is TRBV3-1, the J gene TRBJ2-6; TRBD1 is a possible D gene (5 bases). Germline V gene data show CDR1 as LGHDT and CDR2 as YNNKEL (reference sequence). The CDR3 contains 16 residues.